This T cell receptor (beta chain) was obtained from a study of Ad26.COV2.S vaccination and SARS-CoV-2 variants. As for this clone: Its antigen is undetermined.

CDR1 and CDR2 from the germline V gene are PRHDT and FYEKMQ (reference sequence). The V and J ends lost 2 bases and 6 bases respectively, with 13 bases between them. This CDR3 is 15 amino acids long. Sample treatment: around 19 received Ad26.COV2.S at low or high dose, single or two shots; five or six received placebo; per-sample allocation not given. Each sample was drawn 63 days after the first injection (of vaccine or placebo). General study points: Non-spike TCR breadth showed similarity between vaccine and placebo recipients. It was vaccine recipients, not placebo recipients, who had the higher spike-specific TCR breadth.

Using immunoSEQ multiplex PCR, the repertoire was profiled, and TCRdb retains in-frame clones only, with some absent. This sample has about 350,000 clones, with about 88% found just once. Sequencing used peripheral blood, obtained in a trial of Ad26.COV2.S vaccine versus placebo. The chain couples TRBV13 to TRBJ2-2, with D possibly TRBD1 on 5 matching bases. This sequence originates from a person aged 18-60 years who received the Ad26.COV2.S COVID-19 vaccine or a placebo. The CDR3 protein is CASSLQGTYPGELFF. The CDR3 nucleotides are TGTGCCAGCAGCTTACAGGGAACCTACCCCGGGGAGCTGTTTTTT.